What follows describes a single T cell receptor (beta chain). It lacks a known antigen. Base quality data are lacking; no much larger clone is found one base away. CDR1 and CDR2 were assigned from the germline V gene as SGHRS and YFSETQ. The CDR3 sequence holds 17 residues, the cysteine and phenylalanine included. Kept here is only the CDR3 DNA, which spans 51 bases and is read in frame from base 1. Ends trimmed: V by 4 bases, J by 0 bases; bases unmatched to a gene: 8. Participants in the prospective study were enrolled through a virtual design, were aged roughly 18 to 90 years, and lived in some 24 United States geographic areas. To assign participants to cohorts, the prospective study relied on clinical history that participants themselves reported in a screening survey and a study questionnaire. Mobile phlebotomists in the prospective study collected whole blood, serum and a nasopharyngeal or oropharyngeal swab from every participant. Over a 2-month period, participants in the prospective study had the option of providing additional blood draws and questionnaires. Blood samples from the prospective study were shipped frozen or at room temperature prior to DNA extraction.

This record comes from a study of blood T cell repertoires in COVID-19 (dated by TCRdb to the early 2020s). Describing the broader study: Recovered participants in ImmuneRACE Cohort 3 were defined as having two consecutive negative NP/OP PCR tests, clearance from a healthcare professional, or resolution of symptoms. The prospective study material was composed of cDNA or gDNA derived from T cells, B-cell-depleted T cells, or PBMCs. The repertoires were made available in a free public database intended to serve as a resource for research on the immune response to SARS-CoV-2. Samples were obtained from the ongoing ImmuneRACE study (first 160 participants) and from 950 to 1,500 subjects provided by 6 global collaborators. Samples from collaborators originated in the United States, Italy and Spain and spanned both the acute and convalescent phases of COVID-19. Where available, HLA class I and class II types were taken from metadata supplied by the sample provider and were not determined by assay-based typing. Subjects who had been exposed to COVID-19, were actively infected with it, or had recovered from it provided the deeply sampled blood TCRbeta repertoires that made up the dataset. The sample metadata nearly always contained a de-identified subject ID, COVID-19 status, age in years and sex. General study outcomes and caveats: Clinical and demographic metadata were provided uncurated, with the amount varying by source and participant.

TCRbeta CDR3 regions were amplified from genomic DNA using the immunoSEQ Assay, a bias-controlled multiplex PCR. On the authors' methods: The number of nucleated cells in each sample was estimated from the amplification of reference gene primers within the assay. Sequence reads were collapsed and filtered to measure the absolute abundance of every unique TCRbeta CDR3 rearrangement. Productive Simpson clonality was computed per sample as the square root of Simpson's diversity index over productive rearrangements. Entries here come from immuneACCESS through TCRdb and include only in-frame sequences with V and J called. Some clones fail to appear in such tables; in the studies checked, an unresolved V gene covers under half of the shortfall, and the cause of the remainder is unknown. V, J and clone size are those of that table, while D and trimming were read from the DNA. This sample gives fewer than 200,000 clones in total; roughly 85% of them show up just once. About 20% of the sample comes from the top ten.

Sequencing input: PBMCs or T cells enriched from blood (not recorded which). This sequence uses TRBV5-1 and TRBJ1-3; 9 central nucleotides agree with TRBD1. This receptor was taken from a woman between 65 and 79 years old in a cohort exposed to, infected with or recovered from COVID-19 (not recorded which). The DNA sequence reads TGCGCCAGCAGCCCATGGACAGGGGTCTCCTCTGGAAACACCATATATTTT. It is translated as CASSPWTGVSSGNTIYF.